This TCR beta chain was recovered during a study of T cell responses to AZD1222 COVID-19 vaccine. About the study: Researchers grouped second doses given at about 4 or about 12 weeks into one pool. Broader study findings: The CD4 TCRs associated with vaccination extended across spike and predominated at 160-218 and 743-854.

Using immunoSEQ multiplex PCR, the repertoire was profiled, and TCRdb retains in-frame clones only, with some absent. The sample consists of 95,000 to 150,000 clones, almost 95% of them appearing once. This CDR3 spans 16 amino acids. CDR1 and CDR2 (germline): SQVTM, ANQGSEA. Trimming pared 1 base from V and 0 bases from J, leaving 13 bases between. Concerning this clone itself: The antigen is not known.

The rearrangement links TRBV29-1 to TRBJ2-1; D call uncertain. This TCR was sampled from an adult in good health. The material sequenced was peripheral blood, taken on day 0 of AZD1222 vaccination. For the CDR3, the DNA is TGCAGCGTTGAAGGTCGCGCGGTGAGCTCCTACAATGAGCAGTTCTTC. Encoded protein: CSVEGRAVSSYNEQFF.